This T cell receptor beta chain emerged from a study of shared clonotypes between healthy human individuals. This table comes from immunoSEQ multiplex PCR, and its TCRdb copy is limited to in-frame clones, with some not included. The profile covers more than 900,000 clones, with around 78% appearing a single time and 0.6% to 0.75% taken by the ten largest. The CDR3 runs to 13 residues. V was clipped by 3 bases and J by 6 bases, with 10 bases between them. The germline V gene has CDR1 SGDLS and CDR2 YYNGEE. Findings of the study overall: In a handful of donors, approximately 5% of naive CD4 clonotypes appeared in common. Only blood samples were collected, and tissue repertoires likely differ.

Comment on this clone: Its specificity is unknown.

The genes are TRBV9 and TRBJ2-1; unclear D gene. The clonotype originates from a man between 18 and 35 years old in good health. Some clones in this sample may be carry-over from other donors' samples. Sequencing was done on a sample of memory CD4+ T cells from PBMCs. The subset here: CD45RA-negative fraction. The CDR3 is CASSAQTFNEQFF. The CDR3 region has the DNA TGTGCCAGCAGCGCCCAGACCTTCAATGAGCAGTTCTTC.